A selection of T cell receptor beta chains follows, all from one sample in a study of T cell changes during pregnancy in multiple sclerosis. Produced via immunoSEQ multiplex PCR; TCRdb's table is partial and in-frame only. The profile shows 70,000 to 80,000 clones, 90% to 95% of them singletons. Here the sequenced sample was CD4+ T cells from peripheral blood mononuclear cells, taken before pregnancy. These receptors all come from a female donor with multiple sclerosis, enrolled in a pregnancy study. Both conserved end residues are part of each CDR3. The D gene is left open where the match is weak.

13 | . | TRBV7-9 | CASSPRGPDTQYF
15 | TRBD2 | TRBV4-1 | CASSQDPGGTGELFF
13 | . | TRBV10-3 | CAIMYGQGNTIYF
12 | . | TRBV15 | CATSRKTGQQFF
14 | TRBD1 | TRBV6-5 | CASRGTGGFYGYTF
13 | TRBD1 | TRBV11-3 | CASSLVGQVTQYF
16 | . | TRBV4-3 | CASSQDGGGYQETQYF
15 | . | TRBV7-2 | CASSPLFSGPETQYF
14 | TRBD1 | TRBV27 | CASSPDRATGELFF
14 | . | TRBV19 | CASSIARGNQPQHF
14 | . | TRBV30 | CAWSGGNGNQPQHF
15 | TRBD2 | TRBV27 | CASSLWGQSQSGEFF
14 | . | TRBV19 | CASSSGVRNEKLFF
13 | . | TRBV19 | CASSITGYQPQHF
16 | . | TRBV4-1 | CASSQGRELLGSPLHF
13 | . | TRBV5-1 | CASSPFSNQPQHF
17 | TRBD2 | TRBV9 | CASSVGGLAGDTDTQYF
14 | . | TRBV4-1 | CASRGTAVSGEQFF
13 | . | TRBV6-1 | CASKAGSAQPQHF
16 | . | TRBV12-2 | CASRLEPGHTNTEAFF
21 | . | TRBV21-1 | CASSKCGPRKGKPGHRYEQYF
14 | . | TRBV29-1 | CSVAGTNSGNTIYF
14 | . | TRBV6-5 | CASRVGQAPYEQYF
13 | . | TRBV30 | CAWMISGGETQYF
13 | TRBD1 | TRBV29-1 | CSVGQVLNYGYTF
15 | TRBD1 | TRBV5-1 | CASSFDRGRTGELFF
12 | . | TRBV7-6 | CASSLRGYEQYF
13 | TRBD1 | TRBV6-1 | CASSETGVSEAFF
15 | . | TRBV5-8 | CASSRGFRFIDTQYF
19 | TRBD1 | TRBV4-1 | CASSQDGDRGPYSNQPQHF
18 | TRBD1 | TRBV5-4 | CASSLGQGVSANTGELFF
17 | TRBD2 | TRBV7-2 | CASSLPGSGRSSYEQYF
16 | TRBD2 | TRBV5-1 | CASSLASLAGTETQYF
14 | TRBD1 | TRBV10-2 | CASSAGQVSYEQYF
13 | . | TRBV19 | CASRDGRGYGYTF
14 | TRBD2 | TRBV7-3 | CASSPGGNVNEQFF
17 | TRBD2 | TRBV5-4 | CASSLVSGTFYTGELFF
13 | . | TRBV4-3 | CASSQEVHTGQFF
13 | . | TRBV9 | CASSPTGNRGYTF
14 | TRBD2 | TRBV6-5 | CASSYGTSRETQYF